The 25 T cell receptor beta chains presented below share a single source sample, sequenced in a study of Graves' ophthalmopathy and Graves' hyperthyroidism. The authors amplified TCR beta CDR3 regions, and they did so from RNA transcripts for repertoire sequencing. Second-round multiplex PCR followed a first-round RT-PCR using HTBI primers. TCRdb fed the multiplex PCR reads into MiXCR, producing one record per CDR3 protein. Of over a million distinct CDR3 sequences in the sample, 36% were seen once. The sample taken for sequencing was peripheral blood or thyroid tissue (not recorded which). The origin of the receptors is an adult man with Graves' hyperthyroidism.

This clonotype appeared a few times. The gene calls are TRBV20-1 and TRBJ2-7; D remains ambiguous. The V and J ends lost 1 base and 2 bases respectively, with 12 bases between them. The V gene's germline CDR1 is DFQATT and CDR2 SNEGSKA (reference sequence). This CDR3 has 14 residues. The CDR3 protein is CSARGDLPPYEQYF. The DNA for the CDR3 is TGCAGTGCTAGAGGGGATCTACCCCCCTACGAGCAGTACTTC.

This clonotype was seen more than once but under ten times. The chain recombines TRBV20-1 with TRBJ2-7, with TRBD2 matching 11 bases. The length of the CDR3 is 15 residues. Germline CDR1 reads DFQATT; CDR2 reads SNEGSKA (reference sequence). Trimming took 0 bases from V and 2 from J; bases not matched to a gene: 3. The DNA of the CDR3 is TGCAGTGCTAGAGATAAGACTAGCGGGGCCTACGAGCAGTACTTC. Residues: CSARDKTSGAYEQYF.

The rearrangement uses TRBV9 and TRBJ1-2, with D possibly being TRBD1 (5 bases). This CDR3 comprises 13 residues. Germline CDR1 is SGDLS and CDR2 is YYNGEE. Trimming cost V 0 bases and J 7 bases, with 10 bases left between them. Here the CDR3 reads CASSVGRGSGYTF. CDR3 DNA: TGTGCCAGCAGCGTAGGAAGGGGATCTGGCTACACCTTC.

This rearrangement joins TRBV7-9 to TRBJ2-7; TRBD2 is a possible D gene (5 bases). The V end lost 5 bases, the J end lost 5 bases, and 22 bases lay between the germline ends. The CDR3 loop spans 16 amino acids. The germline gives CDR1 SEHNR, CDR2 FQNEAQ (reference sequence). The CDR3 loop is CASSPLGGRTANEQYF. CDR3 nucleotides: TGTGCCAGCAGCCCCCTTGGCGGGCGCACCGCCAACGAGCAGTACTTC.

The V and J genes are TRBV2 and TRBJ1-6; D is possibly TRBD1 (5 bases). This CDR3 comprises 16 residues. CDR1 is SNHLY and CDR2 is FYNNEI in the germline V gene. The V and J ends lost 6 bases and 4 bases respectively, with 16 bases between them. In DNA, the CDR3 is TGTGCCAGCAGGGAGGCAGGGCCCTTATATAATTCACCCCTCCACTTT. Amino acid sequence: CASREAGPLYNSPLHF.

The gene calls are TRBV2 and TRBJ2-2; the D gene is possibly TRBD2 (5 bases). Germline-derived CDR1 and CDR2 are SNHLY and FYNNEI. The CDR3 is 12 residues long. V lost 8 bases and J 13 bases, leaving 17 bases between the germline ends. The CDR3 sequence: CASWARDAGLFF. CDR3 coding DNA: TGTGCCAGCTGGGCGAGGGATGCGGGGCTGTTTTTT.

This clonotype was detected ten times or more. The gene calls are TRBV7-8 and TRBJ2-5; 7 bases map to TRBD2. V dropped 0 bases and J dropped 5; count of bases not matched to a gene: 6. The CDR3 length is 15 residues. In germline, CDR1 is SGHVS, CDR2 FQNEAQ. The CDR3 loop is CASSLAERGGETQYF. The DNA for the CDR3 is TGTGCCAGCAGCTTAGCCGAGCGGGGCGGGGAGACCCAGTACTTC. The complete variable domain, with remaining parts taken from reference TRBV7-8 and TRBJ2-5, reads GAGVSQSPRYKVAKRGQDVALRCDPISGHVSLFWYQQALGQGPEFLTYFQNEAQLDKSGLPSDRFFAERPEGSVSTLKIQRTQQEDSAVYLCASSLAERGGETQYFGPGTRLLVL.

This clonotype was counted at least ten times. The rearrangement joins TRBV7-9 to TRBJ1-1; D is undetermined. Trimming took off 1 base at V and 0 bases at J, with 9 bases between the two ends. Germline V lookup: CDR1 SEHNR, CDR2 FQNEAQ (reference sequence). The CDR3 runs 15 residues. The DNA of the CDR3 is TGTGCCAGCAGCTTAGAGAGTAAAATGAACACTGAAGCTTTCTTT. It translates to CASSLESKMNTEAFF.

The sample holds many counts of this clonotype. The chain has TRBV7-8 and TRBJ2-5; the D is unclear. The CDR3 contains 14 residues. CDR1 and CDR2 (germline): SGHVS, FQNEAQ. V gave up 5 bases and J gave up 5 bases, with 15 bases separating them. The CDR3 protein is CASSVRRESETQYF. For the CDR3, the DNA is TGTGCCAGCAGCGTTAGAAGGGAATCGGAGACCCAGTACTTC.

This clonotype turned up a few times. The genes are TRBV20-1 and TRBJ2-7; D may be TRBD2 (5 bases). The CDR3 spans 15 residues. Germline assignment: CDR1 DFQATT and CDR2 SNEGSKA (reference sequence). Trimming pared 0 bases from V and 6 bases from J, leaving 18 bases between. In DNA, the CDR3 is TGCAGTGCTAGAGATGCCGCGGCGCGGGCGGGCGAGCAGTACTTC. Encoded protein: CSARDAAARAGEQYF.

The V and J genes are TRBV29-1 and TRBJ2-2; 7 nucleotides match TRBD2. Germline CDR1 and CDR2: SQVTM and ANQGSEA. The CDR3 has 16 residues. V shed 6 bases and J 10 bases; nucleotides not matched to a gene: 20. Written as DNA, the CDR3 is TGCAGCGTCACGGGAGCGGGGAACCGAGACCCCTCGGAGCTGTTTTTT. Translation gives CSVTGAGNRDPSELFF.

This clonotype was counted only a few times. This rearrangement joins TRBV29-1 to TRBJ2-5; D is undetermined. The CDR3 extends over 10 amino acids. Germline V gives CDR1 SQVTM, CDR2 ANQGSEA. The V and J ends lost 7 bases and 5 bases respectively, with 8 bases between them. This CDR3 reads CSGGSETQYF. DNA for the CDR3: TGCAGCGGTGGCTCCGAGACCCAGTACTTC.

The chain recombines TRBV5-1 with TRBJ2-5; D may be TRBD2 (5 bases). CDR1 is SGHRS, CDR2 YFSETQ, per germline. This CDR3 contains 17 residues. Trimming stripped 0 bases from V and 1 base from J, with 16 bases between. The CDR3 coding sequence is TGCGCCAGCAGCTTGGCCCCGCGAGGAGGTGTCCAAGAGACCCAGTACTTC. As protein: CASSLAPRGGVQETQYF.

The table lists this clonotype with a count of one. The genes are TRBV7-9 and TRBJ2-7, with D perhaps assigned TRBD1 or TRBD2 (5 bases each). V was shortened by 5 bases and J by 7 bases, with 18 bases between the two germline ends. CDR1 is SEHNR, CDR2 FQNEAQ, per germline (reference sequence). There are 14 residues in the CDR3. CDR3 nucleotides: TGTGCCAGCAGCCCCGGGACGGCCACGGGGGAGCAGTACTTC. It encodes CASSPGTATGEQYF.

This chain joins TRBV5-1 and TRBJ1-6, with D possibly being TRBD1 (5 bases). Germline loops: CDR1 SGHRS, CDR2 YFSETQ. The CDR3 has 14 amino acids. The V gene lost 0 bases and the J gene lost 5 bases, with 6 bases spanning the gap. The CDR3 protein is CASSLGGHNSPLHF. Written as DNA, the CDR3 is TGCGCCAGCAGCTTGGGGGGCCATAATTCACCCCTCCACTTT.

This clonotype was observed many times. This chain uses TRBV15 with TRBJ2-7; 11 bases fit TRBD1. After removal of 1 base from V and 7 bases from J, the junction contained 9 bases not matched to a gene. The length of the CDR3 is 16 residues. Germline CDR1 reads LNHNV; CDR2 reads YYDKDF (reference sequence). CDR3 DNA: TGTGCCACCAGCAGAGGCCCTGGACAGGGGGCGCGGGAGCAGTACTTC. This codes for CATSRGPGQGAREQYF.

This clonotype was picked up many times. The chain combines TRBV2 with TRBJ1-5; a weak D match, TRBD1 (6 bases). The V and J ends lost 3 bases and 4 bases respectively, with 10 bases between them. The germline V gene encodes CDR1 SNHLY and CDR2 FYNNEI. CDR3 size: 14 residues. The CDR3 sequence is CASSEGTRNQPQHF. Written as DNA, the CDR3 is TGTGCCAGCAGTGAGGGGACAAGAAATCAGCCCCAGCATTTT.

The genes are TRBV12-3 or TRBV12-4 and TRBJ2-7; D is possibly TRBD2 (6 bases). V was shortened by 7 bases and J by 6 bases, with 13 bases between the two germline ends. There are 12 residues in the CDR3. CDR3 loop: CASTDGTLEQYF. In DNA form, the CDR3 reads TGTGCCAGCACCGATGGGACTCTCGAGCAGTACTTC.

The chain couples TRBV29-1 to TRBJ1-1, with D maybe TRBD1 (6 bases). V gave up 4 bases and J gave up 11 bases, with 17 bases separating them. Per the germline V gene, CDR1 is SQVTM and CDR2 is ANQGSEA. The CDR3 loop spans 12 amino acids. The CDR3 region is CSVAGAGVTAFF. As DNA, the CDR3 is TGCAGCGTTGCTGGGGCAGGGGTTACGGCTTTCTTT.

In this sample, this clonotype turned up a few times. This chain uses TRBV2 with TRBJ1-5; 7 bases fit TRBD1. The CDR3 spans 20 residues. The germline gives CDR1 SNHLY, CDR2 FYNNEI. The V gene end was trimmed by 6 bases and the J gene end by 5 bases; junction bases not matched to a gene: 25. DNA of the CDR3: TGTGCCAGCAGCCCTAAGGGGGCAAGGGCCCAGGATTTTCGACATCAGCCCCAGCATTTT. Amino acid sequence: CASSPKGARAQDFRHQPQHF.

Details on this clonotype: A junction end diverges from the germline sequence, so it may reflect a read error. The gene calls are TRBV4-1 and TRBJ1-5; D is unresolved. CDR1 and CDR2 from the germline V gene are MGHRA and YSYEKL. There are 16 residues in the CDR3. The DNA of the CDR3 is TGCACCAGCAGCCCAAGGGTAACGAGCTACAATCAGCCCCAGCATTTT. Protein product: CTSSPRVTSYNQPQHF.

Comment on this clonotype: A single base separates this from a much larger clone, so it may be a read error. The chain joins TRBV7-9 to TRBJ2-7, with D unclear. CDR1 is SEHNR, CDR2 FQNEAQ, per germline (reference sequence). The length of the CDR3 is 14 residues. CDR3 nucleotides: TGTGCCAGCAGCCCCCGATTGATAGGCTACGAGCGGTACTTC. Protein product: CASSPRLIGYERYF.

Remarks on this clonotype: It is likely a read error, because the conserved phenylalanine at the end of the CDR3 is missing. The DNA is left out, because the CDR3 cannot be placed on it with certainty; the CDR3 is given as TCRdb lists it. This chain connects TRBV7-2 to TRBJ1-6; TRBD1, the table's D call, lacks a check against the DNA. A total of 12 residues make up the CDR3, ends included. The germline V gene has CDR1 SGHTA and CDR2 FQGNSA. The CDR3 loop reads CASSLMSAGMRP.

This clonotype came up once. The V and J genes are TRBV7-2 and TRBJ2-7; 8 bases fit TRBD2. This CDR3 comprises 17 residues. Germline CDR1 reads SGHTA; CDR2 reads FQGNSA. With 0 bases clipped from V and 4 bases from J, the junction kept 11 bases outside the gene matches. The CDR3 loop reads CASSLATGLAGFYEQYF. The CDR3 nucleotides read TGTGCCAGCAGCTTAGCTACGGGGCTAGCGGGCTTTTACGAGCAGTACTTC.

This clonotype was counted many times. The CDR3 here is CSVIRGTANTEAFF. The CDR3, as DNA: TGCAGCGTTATTCGGGGGACAGCCAACACTGAAGCTTTCTTT. This chain connects TRBV29-1 to TRBJ1-1; TRBD1 matches at 7 bases. The CDR3 length is 14 residues. V trimming: 5 bases; J trimming: 2 bases; junction bases outside the gene matches: 8. Germline values: CDR1 SQVTM, CDR2 ANQGSEA.